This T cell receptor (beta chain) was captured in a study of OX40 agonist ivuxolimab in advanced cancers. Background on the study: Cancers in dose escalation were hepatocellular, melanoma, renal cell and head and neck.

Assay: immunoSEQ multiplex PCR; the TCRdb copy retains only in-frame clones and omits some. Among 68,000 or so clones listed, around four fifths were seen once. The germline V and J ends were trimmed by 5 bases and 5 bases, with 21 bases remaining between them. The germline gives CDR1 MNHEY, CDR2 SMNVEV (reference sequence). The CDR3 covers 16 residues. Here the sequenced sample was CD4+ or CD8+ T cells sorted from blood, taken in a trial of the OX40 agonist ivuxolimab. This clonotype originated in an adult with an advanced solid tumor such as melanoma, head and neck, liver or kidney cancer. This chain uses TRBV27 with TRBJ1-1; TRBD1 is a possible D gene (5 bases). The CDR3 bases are TGTGCCAGCAGTCTATTCCGGGCAGGAGAGGGGACTGAAGCTTTCTTT. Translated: CASSLFRAGEGTEAFF.